This T cell receptor beta chain is drawn from a study of PD-L1 blockade in urothelial cancer. Study context: Analyses used blood from 3 weeks (second dose) and 6 weeks after treatment start. Peripheral blood specimens exhibited a median yield of about 150,000 T cells. Study-level findings and limits: Patients with durable benefit had greater blood expansion of tumor-associated TCR clones 3 weeks into treatment.

Here immunoSEQ multiplex PCR was the method, and the copy in TCRdb shows in-frame clones only, minus some. Of approximately 71,000 clones listed, 80% to 85% were seen once; the top ten hold 8.5% to 10%. Points on this clone: What it recognizes is unknown.

Sample time point: pretreatment peripheral blood. All patients handed over anywhere from 1 to 8 samples, pretreatment and on-treatment. The CDR3 contains 15 residues. The V segment lost 1 base and the J segment 3 bases; nucleotides outside the gene matches: 3. CDR1 and CDR2 (germline): SGHTA, FQGTGA. The chain is built from TRBV7-3 and TRBJ2-3; 8 positions match TRBD2. Sample: PBMCs, taken around atezolizumab (anti-PD-L1) treatment. This sequence originates from a woman aged 70-85 years with urothelial cancer. CDR3 sequence reads: CASSLNPSGTDTQYF. The CDR3 DNA reads TGTGCCAGCAGCTTAAATCCTAGCGGGACAGATACGCAGTATTTT.